The entry that follows covers one TCR beta chain sequence. An even split of each subset's genomic DNA across several immunoSEQ plates was performed. The table came from immunoSEQ multiplex PCR; TCRdb's copy has only in-frame clones and leaves some out. The sample shows millions of clones, about 92% of them seen only once. This entry comes from a study of shared clonotypes between healthy human individuals. Study-wide background: Each donor's CD8 memory used one plate, CD8 naive two, each CD4 subset three.

CDR1 SGHTA and CDR2 FQGTGA come from the germline V gene. The CDR3 is 15 amino acids. With 5 bases clipped from V and 5 bases from J, the junction kept 5 bases outside the gene matches. This receptor was taken from a man aged 18 to 29 in good health. Some clones in this sample may be carry-over from other donors' samples. The chain combines TRBV7-3 with TRBJ2-1; 11 bases are a match to TRBD2. The sequencing sample was made of naive CD4+ T cells from PBMCs. Subset here: CD45RA+ positively selected. Here the CDR3 DNA reads TGTGCCAGCAGCCAGGGACTAGCGGCTCACAATGAGCAGTTCTTC. This sequence encodes CASSQGLAAHNEQFF.